This passage covers 13 T cell receptor beta chains from one sample sequenced in a study of T cell clones after liver transplantation. The assay was immunoSEQ multiplex PCR, and TCRdb's table has in-frame clones only and misses some. The sample includes 70,000 to 85,000 clones, about 80% of them seen just once. Sample: CD4+ T cells from blood, taken before liver transplant. All receptors derive from a human donor who received a liver transplant.

The chain links TRBV13 to TRBJ1-3; D is unresolved. CDR1 and CDR2 (germline): PRHDT, FYEKMQ (reference sequence). There are 16 residues in the CDR3. Trimming took 6 bases from V and 0 from J, leaving 15 bases between them. CDR3 residues: CASSGEGYRSGNTIYF. CDR3 nucleotide sequence: TGTGCCAGCAGTGGGGAGGGATATCGCTCTGGAAACACCATATATTTT. The variable domain in full, with the rest retrieved from reference TRBV13 and TRBJ1-3, is AAGVIQSPRHLIKEKRETATLKCYPIPRHDTVYWYQQGPGQDPQFLISFYEKMQSDKGSIPDRFSAQQFSDYHSELNMSSLELGDSALYFCASSGEGYRSGNTIYFGEGSWLTVV.

The chain combines TRBV7-9 with TRBJ1-1; unclear D gene. In germline, CDR1 is SEHNR, CDR2 FQNEAQ (reference sequence). V was cut by 10 bases and J by 10 bases, with 16 bases left in between. The CDR3 spans 11 residues. For the CDR3, the DNA is TGTGCCACCCCTAGTAATGCAGGAGCTTTCTTT. The encoded protein is CATPSNAGAFF.

The genes are TRBV28 and TRBJ2-7; D remains unclear. Germline CDR1 MDHEN, CDR2 SYDVKM. The CDR3 runs 13 residues. Trimming removed 3 bases from V and 3 bases from J, with 9 bases in between. DNA of the CDR3: TGTGCCAGCAGTTTGGTTCTGAACTACGAGCAGTACTTC. Protein sequence: CASSLVLNYEQYF.

This clone was picked up a small number of times. J is TRBJ1-5 and V is TRBV19; D is ambiguous. In germline, CDR1 is LNHDA, CDR2 SQIVND (reference sequence). The CDR3 extends over 14 amino acids. V lost 5 bases and J 0 bases, leaving 8 bases between the germline ends. The CDR3 DNA sequence: TGTGCCAGTAGTTACATGCATAGCAATCAGCCCCAGCATTTT. It specifies CASSYMHSNQPQHF.

The chain is built from TRBV5-1 and TRBJ2-7, with D possibly TRBD1 on 6 matching bases. The CDR3 length is 14 residues. Trimming cost V 4 bases and J 7 bases, with 18 bases left between them. Germline values: CDR1 SGHRS, CDR2 YFSETQ. DNA of the CDR3: TGCGCCAGCAGCCTCGACAGGCTCTTGGGAGAGCAGTACTTC. It specifies CASSLDRLLGEQYF.

The CDR3, as DNA: TGCAGTGCCTGGGGGGTTAAGACCCAGTACTTC. This sequence encodes CSAWGVKTQYF. The V and J genes are TRBV20-1 and TRBJ2-5; weak D call: TRBD2 (6 bases). The V end was cut by 6 bases, the J end by 6 bases, with 11 bases between. The CDR3 spans 11 residues. From germline, CDR1 is DFQATT and CDR2 SNEGSKA (reference sequence).

The chain couples TRBV5-4 to TRBJ1-1, with D possibly matching TRBD1 (6 bases). Trimming stripped 5 bases from V and 0 bases from J, with 14 bases between. Germline V gives CDR1 SGHNT, CDR2 YYREEE (reference sequence). This CDR3 region has 15 residues. In DNA, the CDR3 is TGTGCCAGCAGACAGACAGGAGGCGTGAACACTGAAGCTTTCTTT. It translates to CASRQTGGVNTEAFF.

This sequence joins TRBV7-9 and TRBJ2-1; 11 nucleotides match TRBD2. The CDR3 loop spans 16 amino acids. J gave up 7 bases and V 5 bases, and 10 bases lay outside the gene matches. CDR1 SEHNR and CDR2 FQNEAQ come from the germline V gene (reference sequence). The CDR3 DNA reads TGTGCCAGCAGCCCCCTCAGGGGACTAGCGGTGAATGAGCAGTTCTTC. Its protein product is CASSPLRGLAVNEQFF.

V is TRBV2 and J is TRBJ1-1; D perhaps matches TRBD1 (5 bases). V was pared by 7 bases and J by 2 bases, with 11 bases between. The CDR3 runs to 13 residues. Per germline, CDR1 SNHLY and CDR2 FYNNEI. This CDR3 reads CASTSGTNTEAFF. The CDR3 DNA reads as TGTGCCAGCACGTCCGGGACTAACACTGAAGCTTTCTTT.

The chain links TRBV11-3 to TRBJ2-3; TRBD1 is a possible D gene (6 bases). The germline CDR1 and CDR2 sequences are SGHNT and YENEEA. Trimming removed 4 bases at V and 4 bases at J, with 15 bases between. The length of the CDR3 is 15 residues. The CDR3, as DNA: TGTGCCAGCAGCTCTGGGACATCGACCGCAGATACGCAGTATTTT. It encodes CASSSGTSTADTQYF.

The chain carries TRBV4-3 and TRBJ2-7; 14 nucleotides align to TRBD2. CDR1 LGHNA and CDR2 YSLEER come from the germline V gene. The CDR3 is 16 residues long. The V segment lost 3 bases and the J segment 4 bases; nucleotides outside the gene matches: 5. The CDR3 DNA is TGCGCCAGCAGCCAGGGGACTAGCGGGAGCTCGTACGAGCAGTACTTC. Protein sequence: CASSQGTSGSSYEQYF.

As concerns this clone: Since a much larger clone is just one base distant, this may be a read error. The genes are TRBV5-1 and TRBJ1-1, with D possibly matching TRBD1 (6 bases). Germline CDR1 reads SGHRS; CDR2 reads YFSETQ. Trimming pared 3 bases from V and 1 base from J, leaving 7 bases between. This CDR3 contains 13 residues. CDR3 coding DNA: TGCGCCAGCAGCTCGACAGGGAACACTGAAGCTTTCTTT. Encoded protein: CASSSTGNTEAFF.

V and J are TRBV5-1 and TRBJ2-5, with 13 nucleotides matching TRBD2. V was pared by 3 bases and J by 2 bases, with 4 bases of the junction left unmatched. The CDR3 is 16 residues long. The germline V gene has CDR1 SGHRS and CDR2 YFSETQ. CDR3 coding DNA: TGCGCCAGCAGCTCAGCGGGACTAGCGGGACAAGAGACCCAGTACTTC. Amino acids: CASSSAGLAGQETQYF. Based on the CDR3 plus reference TRBV5-1 and TRBJ2-5, the full variable domain is KAGVTQTPRYLIKTRGQQVTLSCSPISGHRSVSWYQQTPGQGLQFLFEYFSETQRNKGNFPGRFSGRQFSNSRSEMNVSTLELGDSALYLCASSSAGLAGQETQYFGPGTRLLVL.